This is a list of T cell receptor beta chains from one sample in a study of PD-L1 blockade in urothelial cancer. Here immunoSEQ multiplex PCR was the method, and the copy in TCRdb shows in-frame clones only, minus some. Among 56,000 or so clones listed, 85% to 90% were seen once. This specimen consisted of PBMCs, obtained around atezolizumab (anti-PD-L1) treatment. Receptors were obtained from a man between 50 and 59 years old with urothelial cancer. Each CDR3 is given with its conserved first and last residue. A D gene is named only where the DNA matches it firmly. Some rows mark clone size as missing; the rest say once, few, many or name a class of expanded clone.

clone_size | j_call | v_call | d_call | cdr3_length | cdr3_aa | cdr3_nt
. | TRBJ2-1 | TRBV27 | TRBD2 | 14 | CASNRAGEVNEQFF | TGTGCCAGCAACCGAGCGGGAGAGGTTAATGAGCAGTTCTTC
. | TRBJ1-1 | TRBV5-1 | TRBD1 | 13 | CASSQGAATEAFF | TGCGCCAGCAGCCAGGGGGCAGCAACTGAAGCTTTCTTT
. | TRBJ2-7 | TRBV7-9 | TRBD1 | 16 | CASSDSLRDSSYEQYF | TGTGCCAGCAGCGATTCCCTCCGGGACAGCTCCTACGAGCAGTACTTC
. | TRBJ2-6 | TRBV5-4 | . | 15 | CASSLGAPGANVLTF | TGTGCCAGCAGCTTGGGGGCTCCTGGGGCCAACGTCCTGACTTTC
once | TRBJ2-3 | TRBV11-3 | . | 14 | CASSLGRSTDTQYF | TGTGCCAGCAGCTTAGGCCGGAGCACAGATACGCAGTATTTT
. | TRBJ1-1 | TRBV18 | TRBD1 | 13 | CASMTGLDTEAFF | TGTGCCAGTATGACAGGGCTGGACACTGAAGCTTTCTTT
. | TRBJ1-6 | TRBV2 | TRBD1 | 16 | CASRRDRGAYNSPLHF | TGTGCCAGCAGGAGGGACAGGGGCGCCTATAATTCACCCCTCCACTTT
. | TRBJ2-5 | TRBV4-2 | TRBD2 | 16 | CASSQDRSGIQETQYF | TGTGCCAGCAGCCAAGATCGCAGCGGGATTCAAGAGACCCAGTACTTC
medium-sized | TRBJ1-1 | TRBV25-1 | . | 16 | CASSGRDPGWSTEAFF | TGTGCCAGCAGTGGAAGAGATCCAGGGTGGAGCACTGAAGCTTTCTTT
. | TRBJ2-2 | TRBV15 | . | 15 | CATSRDMSDTGELFF | TGTGCCACCAGCAGAGATATGAGCGACACCGGGGAGCTGTTTTTT
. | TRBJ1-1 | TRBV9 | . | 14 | CASSHGQELSEAFF | TGTGCCAGCAGCCACGGACAAGAATTGTCTGAAGCTTTCTTT
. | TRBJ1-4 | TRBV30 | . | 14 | CAWSVGLGREKLFF | TGTGCCTGGAGTGTAGGATTGGGGCGCGAAAAACTGTTTTTT
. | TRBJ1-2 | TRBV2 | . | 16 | CASSENAHPTGYGYTF | TGTGCCAGCAGTGAAAACGCCCACCCGACAGGCTATGGCTACACCTTC
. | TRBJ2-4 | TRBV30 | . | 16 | CAYSTDARGAKNIQYF | TGTGCCTACTCGACAGACGCACGGGGGGCTAAAAACATTCAGTACTTC
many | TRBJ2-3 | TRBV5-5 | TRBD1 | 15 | CASSLNRGTTDTQYF | TGTGCCAGCAGCTTAAACAGGGGGACCACAGATACGCAGTATTTT
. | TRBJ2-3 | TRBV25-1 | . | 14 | CASSVVDSTDTQYF | TGTGCCAGCAGTGTAGTCGATAGCACAGATACGCAGTATTTT
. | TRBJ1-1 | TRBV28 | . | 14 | CASSLVLDRKEAFF | TGTGCCAGCAGTTTAGTGCTGGACAGAAAGGAAGCTTTCTTT
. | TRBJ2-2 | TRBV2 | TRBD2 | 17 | CASSDPGLAGVSGELFF | TGTGCCAGCAGTGATCCGGGACTAGCGGGAGTGTCGGGGGAGCTGTTTTTT
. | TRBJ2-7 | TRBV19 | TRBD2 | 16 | CASSKGLDIVPLEQYF | TGTGCCAGTAGTAAAGGACTAGATATAGTCCCCCTCGAGCAGTACTTC
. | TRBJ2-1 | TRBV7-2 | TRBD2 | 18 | CASSLRRTSGRFGNEQFF | TGTGCCAGCAGCTTACGCCGGACTAGCGGGAGGTTTGGAAATGAGCAGTTCTTC
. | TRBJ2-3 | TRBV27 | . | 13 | CASSHAGTDTQYF | TGTGCCAGCAGCCACGCCGGGACAGATACGCAGTATTTT
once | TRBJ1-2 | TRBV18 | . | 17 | CASSPTGQRLSNYGYTF | TGTGCCAGCTCACCCACCGGACAGAGACTTTCTAACTATGGCTACACCTTC
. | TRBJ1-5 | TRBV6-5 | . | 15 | CASSYKQGGNQPQHF | TGTGCCAGCAGTTACAAACAGGGCGGCAATCAGCCCCAGCATTTT
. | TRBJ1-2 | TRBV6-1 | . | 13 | CASSEGQNYGYTF | TGTGCCAGCAGTGAAGGTCAAAACTATGGCTACACCTTC
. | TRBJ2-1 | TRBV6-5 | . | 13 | CASSSGSPNEQFF | TGTGCCAGCAGTTCCGGGTCCCCCAATGAGCAGTTCTTC
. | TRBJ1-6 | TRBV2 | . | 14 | CASSSTLGDSPLHF | TGTGCCAGCAGCTCTACCCTTGGAGATTCACCCCTCCACTTT
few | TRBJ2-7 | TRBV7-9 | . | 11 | CASSPSYEQYF | TGTGCCAGCAGCCCGAGCTACGAGCAGTACTTC
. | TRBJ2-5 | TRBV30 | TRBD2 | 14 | CAWRIAGGQETQYF | TGTGCCTGGAGAATAGCGGGGGGACAGGAGACCCAGTACTTC
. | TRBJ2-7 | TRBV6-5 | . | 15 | CASSPPGLRSHEQYF | TGTGCCAGCAGTCCCCCGGGACTTCGATCCCACGAGCAGTACTTC
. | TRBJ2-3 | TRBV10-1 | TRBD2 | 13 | CASRGLGQDTQYF | TGCGCCAGCAGGGGACTAGGACAAGATACGCAGTATTTT
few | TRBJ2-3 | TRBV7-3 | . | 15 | CASSPRPGTADTQYF | TGTGCCAGCAGCCCCCGGCCGGGAACAGCAGATACGCAGTATTTT
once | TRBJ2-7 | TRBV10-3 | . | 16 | CAISDVRADLSYEQYF | TGTGCCATCAGTGACGTGCGGGCCGACCTTTCCTACGAGCAGTACTTC
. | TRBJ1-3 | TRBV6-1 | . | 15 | CASSEAIGGGNTIYF | TGTGCCAGCAGTGAAGCTATAGGGGGAGGAAACACCATATATTTT
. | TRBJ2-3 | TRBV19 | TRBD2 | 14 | CASSMGLAGSTQYF | TGTGCCAGTAGTATGGGACTAGCGGGAAGTACGCAGTATTTT
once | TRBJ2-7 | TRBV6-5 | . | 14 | CASSYGGPPYEQYF | TGTGCCAGCAGTTACGGCGGCCCACCCTACGAGCAGTACTTC
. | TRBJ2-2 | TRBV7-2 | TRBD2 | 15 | CASSSAGGGTGELFF | TGTGCCAGCAGCTCCGCGGGGGGCGGCACCGGGGAGCTGTTTTTT
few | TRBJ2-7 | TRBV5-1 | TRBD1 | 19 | CASSLYGQGVDSYSYEQYF | TGCGCCAGCAGCTTGTACGGACAGGGGGTGGATAGTTACTCCTACGAGCAGTACTTC
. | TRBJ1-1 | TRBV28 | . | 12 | CASTRFNTEAFF | TGTGCCAGCACGCGATTCAACACTGAAGCTTTCTTT
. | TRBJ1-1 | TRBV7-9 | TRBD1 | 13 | CASSLTGDTEAFF | TGTGCCAGCAGCTTAACAGGGGACACTGAAGCTTTCTTT
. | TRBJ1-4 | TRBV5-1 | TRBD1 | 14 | CASSAGQINEKLFF | TGCGCCAGCAGCGCGGGACAGATAAATGAAAAACTGTTTTTT
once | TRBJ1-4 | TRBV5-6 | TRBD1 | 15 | CASSEGDRVNEKLFF | TGTGCCAGCAGCGAGGGGGACAGGGTGAATGAAAAACTGTTTTTT
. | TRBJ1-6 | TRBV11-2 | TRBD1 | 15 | CASSHRQGRNSPLHF | TGTGCCAGCAGCCACCGACAGGGACGAAATTCACCCCTCCACTTT
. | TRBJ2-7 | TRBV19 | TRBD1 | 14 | CASNPGQGHYEQYF | TGTGCCAGTAACCCGGGACAGGGTCACTACGAGCAGTACTTC
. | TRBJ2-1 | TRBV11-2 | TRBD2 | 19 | CASSFWRASGISSYNEQFF | TGTGCCAGCAGCTTTTGGCGGGCTAGCGGGATCTCATCCTACAATGAGCAGTTCTTC
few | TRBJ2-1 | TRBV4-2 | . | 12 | CASSLTQGGQFF | TGTGCCAGCAGCCTTACTCAGGGGGGGCAGTTCTTC
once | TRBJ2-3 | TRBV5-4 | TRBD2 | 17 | CASSSDSGRSGTDTQYF | TGTGCCAGCAGCTCGGATAGCGGGAGGTCGGGCACAGATACGCAGTATTTT
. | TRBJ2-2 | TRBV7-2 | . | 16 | CASSPPGRGLTGELFF | TGTGCCAGCAGCCCCCCTGGAAGGGGTCTTACCGGGGAGCTGTTTTTT
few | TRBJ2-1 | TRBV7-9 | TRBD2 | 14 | CASSLGGGSYEQFF | TGTGCCAGCAGCTTAGGCGGCGGGAGCTATGAGCAGTTCTTC
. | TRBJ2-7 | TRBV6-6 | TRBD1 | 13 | CASSRDSPYEQYF | TGTGCCAGCAGTCGGGACAGCCCCTACGAGCAGTACTTC
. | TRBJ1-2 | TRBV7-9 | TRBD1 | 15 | CASSSPTGEKAGYTF | TGTGCCAGCAGCTCCCCGACAGGGGAGAAAGCGGGCTACACCTTC
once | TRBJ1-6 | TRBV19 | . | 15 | CASSTQTGNNSPLHF | TGTGCCAGTAGTACCCAGACAGGAAATAATTCACCCCTCCACTTT
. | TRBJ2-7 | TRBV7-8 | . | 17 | CASSFRAGLTTPYEQYF | TGTGCCAGCAGCTTTCGCGCGGGCTTAACCACCCCCTACGAGCAGTACTTC
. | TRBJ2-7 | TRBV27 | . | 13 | CASSFRGSYEQYF | TGTGCCAGCAGTTTCCGCGGATCCTACGAGCAGTACTTC
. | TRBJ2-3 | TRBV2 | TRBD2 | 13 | CARSGRATDTQYF | TGTGCCAGAAGCGGGAGGGCCACAGATACGCAGTATTTT
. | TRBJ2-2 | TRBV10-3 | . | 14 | CAILGDFGTGELFF | TGTGCCATCCTAGGGGATTTCGGCACCGGGGAGCTGTTTTTT